The 2 T cell receptor beta chains below come from one sample, sequenced in a study of blood T cell repertoires in COVID-19. Generated by immunoSEQ multiplex PCR, the TCRdb table keeps only in-frame clones and is missing some. This sample has 200,000 or so clones; 86% occur once, and the top ten carry roughly 3.4%. The sequenced sample consisted of PBMCs or T cells enriched from blood (not recorded which). The receptors were gathered from a middle-aged woman with acute COVID-19.

DNA for the CDR3: TGTGCCAGCAGCGCTGGGACTAGCGGGGGGGGACTTGATACGCAGTATTTT. This sequence encodes CASSAGTSGGGLDTQYF. The chain links TRBV9 to TRBJ2-3, with 16 positions matching TRBD2. The CDR3 has 17 amino acids. V lost 3 bases and J lost 6; bases outside the gene matches: 7. Germline-derived CDR1 and CDR2 are SGDLS and YYNGEE.

The rearrangement joins TRBV30 to TRBJ1-2, with 7 positions matching TRBD1. This CDR3 contains 15 residues. Germline CDR1 reads GTSNPN; CDR2 reads SVGIG (reference sequence). Trimming removed 2 bases from V and 7 bases from J; junction bases left unmatched: 13. CDR3 DNA: TGTGCCTGGAGTTCAGGACCGGGACAGCGAGGTGGCTACACCTTC. This encodes CAWSSGPGQRGGYTF. The full variable domain, rest sourced from reference TRBV30 and TRBJ1-2, is SQTIHQWPATLVQPVGSPLSLECTVEGTSNPNLYWYRQAAGRGLQLLFYSVGIGQISSEVPQNLSASRPQDRQFILSSKKLLLSDSGFYLCAWSSGPGQRGGYTFGSGTRLTVV.